This TCR beta chain originates from a study of shared clonotypes between healthy human individuals. Study-level information: Each donor's CD8 memory used one plate, CD8 naive two, each CD4 subset three.

This CDR3 is built from 14 residues. The V gene end was trimmed by 5 bases and the J gene end by 6 bases; junction bases not matched to a gene: 7. Germline V lookup: CDR1 SEHNR, CDR2 FQNEAQ (reference sequence). Terminally differentiated effector memory CD45RA+ cells were excluded from the naive CD8 cells, which were CD45RO-negative and positively selected for CCR7. Study-wide findings and caveats: A few donors showed sharing of 4.5% to 5% of naive CD4 clonotypes.

As for this clone: What it binds is not known. The sample has other DNA sequences that encode this CDR3 too.

Authors' methods: For the immunoSEQ data, sequences were junction-only without quality scores, so filtering differed. Sequenced by immunoSEQ multiplex PCR; TCRdb stores in-frame clones only, minus some. From that table come the V and J calls and clone size; the DNA was used to work out D and trimming. The top ten clones hold less than 2% of a sample with approximately 2,000,000 clones, 93% of them seen once. Sequencing input: naive CD8+ T cells from PBMCs. The receptor's source is a man younger than 35 in good health. Some clones in this sample may be carry-over from other donors' samples. V and J are TRBV7-9 and TRBJ2-7, with TRBD1 matching over 10 bases. The CDR3 DNA sequence: TGTGCCAGCAGCCTACCGGGACAGGGGATCGAGCAGTACTTC. Protein sequence: CASSLPGQGIEQYF. Drawing the rest from reference TRBV7-9 and TRBJ2-7, the complete variable domain is DTGVSQNPRHKITKRGQNVTFRCDPISEHNRLYWYRQTLGQGPEFLTYFQNEAQLEKSRLLSDRFSAERPKGSFSTLEIQRTEQGDSAMYLCASSLPGQGIEQYFGPGTRLTVT.